This T cell receptor beta chain was retrieved from a study of graft-versus-host responses after intestinal transplantation (dated by TCRdb to the early 2020s). General notes on the study: Multivisceral, liver-intestinal, or isolated intestinal transplants were received by the recipients. To identify alloreactive clones, pre-transplant mixed lymphocyte reaction products were sequenced and then compared with unstimulated pre-transplant donor and recipient T cells. A peak of at least 4% donor T cells among recipient peripheral blood mononuclear cells was the definition used for donor T cell macrochimerism. The cohort enrolled around 23 intestinal transplant recipients including one retransplant, and a few patients lacking pretransplant specimens were excluded. Bulk TCR-beta CDR3 sequencing was used to track graft-versus-host and host-versus-graft alloreactive T cell clones in the graft, circulation and bone marrow after intestinal transplantation. All recipients received anti-thymocyte globulin induction followed by maintenance tacrolimus and steroids for around three years. Rather than being sequenced by the commercial service, samples from three later patients were sequenced in-house on an Illumina MiSeq and processed with MiXCR. General conclusions and limits of the study: Patients with donor T cell macrochimerism had high GvH to HvG T cell clonal ratios in their allografts. The conclusions were limited by the relatively low number and heterogeneity of the intestinal transplant patients. Early after transplant, peak levels of circulating GvH clones were associated with declines in HvG clones. GvH clones turned up in recipient bone marrow, with some appearing earlier in ileal mucosa or blood, a pattern consistent with an intestinal mucosal origin.

V gives up 0 bases and J gives up 4 bases, and the segment between their germline ends measures 12 bases. Its CDR3 holds 15 amino acids, cysteine through phenylalanine. Just CDR3 DNA is preserved here, 45 bases in frame from base 1. The germline V gene (reference sequence) supplies CDR1 LNHDA and CDR2 SQIVND. Remarks on this clone: No cognate antigen has been identified for it. Per-base quality was not reported, and no clone a single base away is much larger than it.

Libraries were prepared through the immunoSEQ multiplex PCR assay. In most patients, genomic DNA was isolated using the Qiagen DNeasy Blood and Tissue Kit and sent frozen to Adaptive Biotechnologies for TCR sequencing. High-throughput TCR-beta CDR3 sequencing of genomic DNA from most patients was performed by Adaptive Biotechnologies. The paper's processing steps were these. Adaptive's ImmunoSEQ software was the source of the TCR sequencing data for about 18 patients, while a few other patients were processed with MiXCR and VDJtools. To correct CD4 versus CD8 sorting errors, any sequence found in both subsets at a frequency ratio below 5:1 was removed. CDR3 nucleotide sequences shared between donor and recipient were removed because the origin of such sequences could not be assigned. Alloreactive clones required at least 2-fold expansion over unstimulated cells and minimum CFSE-low frequency of 0.002% (template counts) or 0.001% (read counts). A clone was considered mappable if detected in the sequenced pre-transplant spleen, lymph node, or MLR CFSE-low populations of the donor or recipient. Cumulative frequency of alloreactive clones was calculated as a percentage of all sequences weighted by copy number. TCRdb obtained this table from immuneACCESS and retained in-frame rearrangements with V and J assigned. These tables miss some clones; where compared with another copy, unresolved V genes account for less than half of the shortfall, and the remainder is unexplained. V, J and clone size are those of that table, while D and trimming were read from the DNA. In this sample the table shows around 25,000 clones, about four fifths of which occur a single time. Around 0.72% of the sample is in the top ten clones.

Taken with the paper, the label for time point translates to: cells obtained before transplantation from donor or recipient. CD3+CD4+ and CD3+CD8+ populations were FACS-sorted from unstimulated pre-transplant donor and recipient cells taken from spleen or lymph nodes. This sequence uses TRBV19 and TRBJ1-2; a weak D assignment points to TRBD1 (6 bases agree). Source: unstimulated CD4+ T cells sorted from spleen or lymph node cells, taken before intestinal transplant. This TCR was sampled from a human donor who received an intestinal transplant. The CDR3 protein sequence reads: CASSIEPGQSYGYTF. At the DNA level, the sequence is TGTGCCAGTAGTATAGAACCGGGACAAAGCTATGGCTACACCTTC.